Following are 8 T cell receptor beta chains from one sample sequenced in a study of blood T cell repertoires in COVID-19 (dated by TCRdb to 2020 to 2021). The library was prepared using the immunoSEQ multiplex PCR assay. TCRdb's version of the immuneACCESS table is confined to in-frame rearrangements and falls short of the full clone set. An unresolved V gene accounts for under half of the shortfall where checked; the remainder is of unknown origin. The sample includes about 130,000 clones, with over 70% observed a single time. Of the sample, over 15% is held by the ten largest clones. What was sequenced was peripheral blood. The receptors were gathered from a man older than 75 with acute or convalescent COVID-19.

The V call is TRBV9, the J call TRBJ1-6; no clear D. V lost 3 bases, J lost 10 bases, and 8 bases lay in between. CDR1 and CDR2 from the germline V gene are SGDLS and YYNGEE. This CDR3 spans 12 amino acids. CDR3 bases: TGTGCCAGCAGCGCCGAGACATCACCCCTCCACTTT. Its translation is CASSAETSPLHF.

CDR3 sequence (DNA): TGTGCCAGCAGTTTATTGGCAGGGCCAAGGTTCTTC. Protein product: CASSLLAGPRFF. V is TRBV12-3 or TRBV12-4 and J is TRBJ2-1, with D perhaps matching TRBD1 (5 bases). Trimming took 2 bases from V and 15 from J, leaving 14 bases between them. The CDR3 runs 12 residues.

The chain employs TRBV14 and TRBJ2-2; TRBD2 is a possible D gene (6 bases). CDR1 is SGHDN, CDR2 FVKESK, per germline. Trimming cost V 4 bases and J 6 bases, with 12 bases left between them. The CDR3 runs 14 residues. The CDR3 reads CASSLLGGPGELFF. The CDR3 DNA is TGTGCCAGCAGCCTCCTGGGGGGTCCCGGGGAGCTGTTTTTT.

This clone was detected only once. In DNA, the CDR3 is TGTGCCAGCAGCTTGGCCGGAACAGCTCACCAAGAGACCCAGTACTTC. This codes for CASSLAGTAHQETQYF. The chain carries TRBV5-6 and TRBJ2-5; D unresolved. Germline V gene lookup returns CDR1 SGHDT and CDR2 YYEEEE. Trimming removed 0 bases at V and 0 bases at J, with 12 bases between. CDR3 length: 16 amino acids.

The chain is built from TRBV11-2 and TRBJ1-1, with 7 bases fitting TRBD1. Germline trimming cut 2 bases from V and 3 bases from J; bases unmatched to any gene: 3. The CDR3 spans 14 residues. Germline CDR1 reads SGHAT; CDR2 reads FQNNGV. The CDR3 DNA reads as TGTGCCAGCAGCTTAAGACAGGGCGACACTGAAGCTTTCTTT. Translating gives CASSLRQGDTEAFF.

The chain recombines TRBV6-5 with TRBJ1-1; TRBD1 matches 10 bases. V gave up 4 bases and J gave up 10 bases; unmatched junction bases: 9. CDR1 is MNHEY, CDR2 SVGAGI, per germline. The CDR3 is made up of 14 amino acids. The CDR3 loop is CASSFRDRGPRAFF. CDR3 nucleotides: TGTGCCAGCAGTTTCCGGGACAGGGGTCCTCGAGCTTTCTTT.

The chain carries TRBV6-2 or TRBV6-3 and TRBJ2-7, with 10 bases fitting TRBD1. This CDR3 region has 14 residues. Per germline, CDR1 MNHEY and CDR2 SVGEGT. V lost 6 bases and J lost 3; bases outside the gene matches: 5. The CDR3 here is CASRPWTGGYEQYF. CDR3 nucleotide sequence: TGTGCCAGCAGACCTTGGACAGGGGGCTACGAGCAGTACTTC.

The J gene is TRBJ1-2, the V gene TRBV10-3, with a possible D match to TRBD1 (5 bases). The CDR3 extends over 14 amino acids. CDR1 is ENHRY and CDR2 is SYGVKD in the germline V gene. The ends were cut back, 3 bases at V and 1 base at J, with 9 bases in the middle. CDR3 amino acids: CAISDRTNNYGYTF. In nucleotides, the CDR3 is TGTGCCATCAGTGACAGGACAAATAACTATGGCTACACCTTC.